This T cell receptor (beta chain) emerged from a study of blood T cell repertoires in COVID-19. Germline assignment: CDR1 MNHEY and CDR2 SMNVEV (reference sequence). The CDR3 runs 15 residues. The V end lost 2 bases, the J end lost 5 bases, and 15 bases lay between the germline ends. Assay used: immunoSEQ multiplex PCR; TCRdb lists only in-frame clones, some missing. The sample carries a few hundred thousand clones, approximately 88% recorded once. The rearrangement uses TRBV27 and TRBJ1-2; tentative D call: TRBD1 (5 bases). This receptor was obtained from a middle-aged man with acute or convalescent COVID-19. The material sequenced was peripheral blood. The CDR3 is CASSLKRQLPYGYTF. The CDR3 nucleotides are TGTGCCAGCAGTTTAAAGCGACAGTTACCTTATGGCTACACCTTC.